The T cell receptor beta chain under discussion was sequenced for a study of human T cells and chemical hapten exposure. This clonotype was counted at least ten times. Time point here: healthy volunteer bleed at 6 weeks. The template was total RNA from unfractionated whole blood. Germline-derived CDR1 and CDR2 are MRHNA and SNTAGT. Trimming removed 5 bases from V and 8 bases from J; junction bases left unmatched: 7. CDR3 length: 13 residues. One entry per CDR3 protein results from TCRdb running MiXCR on the RACE reads. The data hold about 30,000 distinct CDR3 sequences, with 4.5% to 5.5% observed a single time.

The sample was whole blood. This sequence originates from a human donor in good health. Some clones in this sample may be carry-over from other donors' samples. V usage is TRBV6-4 and J usage is TRBJ1-2; the match to TRBD1 covers 8 bases. CDR3 nucleotides: TGTGCCAGCAGTTTCGACAGGGGATACGGCTACACCTTC. Protein sequence: CASSFDRGYGYTF.